The clone carrying this TCR beta chain appeared a few times. What it recognizes is unknown. CDR3 length: 12 residues. Germline-derived CDR1 and CDR2 are SQVTM and ANQGSEA. V was trimmed by 4 bases and J by 13 bases, leaving 17 bases between them. This sample stems from a study of OX40 agonist ivuxolimab in advanced cancers. Enrollment shut out patients with autoimmune disease history or systemic immunosuppression. Study-wide findings and caveats: Expanded clones were, on average, more numerous in CD8+ T cells than in CD4+. A proportion of nonresponders additionally exhibited low normalized T-cell clonal expansion.

This table comes from immunoSEQ multiplex PCR, and its TCRdb copy is limited to in-frame clones, with some not included. The table records 90,000 to 100,000 clones, about 88% of them present only once. This rearrangement joins TRBV29-1 to TRBJ2-1; the D gene is possibly TRBD1 (5 bases). The specimen comprised CD4+ or CD8+ T cells sorted from blood, sampled in a trial of the OX40 agonist ivuxolimab. This clonotype was sampled from an adult with an advanced solid tumor such as melanoma, head and neck, liver or kidney cancer. The CDR3 nucleotides are TGCAGCGTTGGGGTAGACAGTATTATACAGTTCTTC. Residues: CSVGVDSIIQFF.